This paragraph reports one T cell receptor beta chain. Antigen: not known. This sample is part of a study of T cells expressing NK-cell markers. This CDR3 has 16 amino acids. Germline CDR1 DFQATT, CDR2 SNEGSKA (reference sequence). From its re-call of the 5' RACE reads, TCRdb lists each CDR3 protein once, without DNA. The sample totals 400,000 or so distinct CDR3 sequences. Broader study findings: Of the CD8+ T cells in roughly 6 donors, roughly 1.0-7.0% belonged to dominant NKG2C+ clonotypes.

V usage is TRBV20-1 and J usage is TRBJ2-7; TCRdb reports TRBD2, a call that lacks DNA to check it against. The sequencing input was blood T cells: a sorted CD56 or NKG2C T cell subset, CD4+ or CD8+ T cells, or bulk PBMC T cells (not recorded which). The sequence derives from a woman aged 45-60 years in good health. CDR3 residues: CSARDSSRTSGYEQYF.